This T cell receptor beta chain was identified in a study of tissue T cells after allogeneic stem cell transplantation. Overall study findings and caveats: The patient cohort was small and clinically heterogeneous, with limited sampling depth. In patients and mice, blood and spleen missed much of tissue repertoire. Shared clones across patients were few; motif clustering revealed tissue-specific shared signatures.

The time point: mouse harvest day 7 after allogeneic transplant. Each mouse received 10^7 T-cell-depleted marrow cells plus 10^6 splenic CD5+ T cells by tail vein. This mouse GVHD model was MHC-mismatched B6 to BALB/c, profiled day 7 or 14. As regards this clone: Its antigen is unidentified. Genes and germline are mouse. The observed sequence ends 1 residue before the CDR3 terminus, with the missing tail filled in from the germline J gene.

Trimming took off 4 bases at V and 3 bases at J, with 9 bases between the two ends. CDR1 is KGHPV, CDR2 FQNQEV, per germline (reference sequence). The CDR3 covers 13 residues. The assay was immunoSEQ multiplex PCR, and TCRdb's table has in-frame clones only and misses some. The table shows around 5,000 clones, with 45% to 55% occurring only once. Sequencing used skin. The chain carries TRBV26 and TRBJ1-2, with D perhaps matching TRBD1 (5 bases). The TCR sequence derives from a female BALB/c mouse given C57BL/6 T cells with graft-versus-host disease after an allogeneic hematopoietic cell transplant. CDR3 bases read: TGTGCCAGCAGTCCCCGGGGGGACTCCGACTACACC. The encoded protein is CASSPRGDSDYT. The full-length CDR3 reads as CASSPRGDSDYTF.